This T cell receptor beta chain was sequenced for a study of blood T cells in healthy people across ages. Then a second PCR, running roughly 7 to 11 cycles, was carried out with a sample-barcoded 5' primer and a J-beta primer mix. TCRdb passed the 5' RACE reads through MiXCR, listing each CDR3 protein once. The sample lists 1.5 million to 2 million distinct CDR3 sequences, roughly 50% occurring once. Germline V lookup: CDR1 ENHRY, CDR2 SYGVKD. V trimming: 10 bases; J trimming: 5 bases; junction bases outside the gene matches: 4. The CDR3 contains 12 residues. The source is a woman aged 40-49 years in good health. This chain uses TRBV10-3 with TRBJ2-1; 8 positions agree with TRBD2. The sample comprised blood. For the CDR3, the DNA is TGTGCCAACAGCGGGAGCAACAATGAGCAGTTCTTC. Translating it yields CANSGSNNEQFF.